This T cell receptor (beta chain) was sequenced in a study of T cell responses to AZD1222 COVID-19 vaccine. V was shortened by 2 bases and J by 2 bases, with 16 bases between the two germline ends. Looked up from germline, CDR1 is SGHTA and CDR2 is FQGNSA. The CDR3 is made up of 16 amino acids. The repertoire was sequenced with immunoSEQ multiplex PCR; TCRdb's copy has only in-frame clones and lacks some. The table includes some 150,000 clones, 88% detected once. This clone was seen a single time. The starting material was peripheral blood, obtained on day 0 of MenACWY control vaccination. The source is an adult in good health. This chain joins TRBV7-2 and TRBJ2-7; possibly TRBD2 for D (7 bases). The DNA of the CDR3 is TGTGCCAGCAGCTTACTCGGCGGGGAGGGGGCCTACGAGCAGTACTTC. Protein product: CASSLLGGEGAYEQYF. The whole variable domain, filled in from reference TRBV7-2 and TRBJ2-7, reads GAGVSQSPSNKVTEKGKDVELRCDPISGHTALYWYRQSLGQGLEFLIYFQGNSAPDKSGLPSDRFSAERTGGSVSTLTIQRTQQEDSAVYLCASSLLGGEGAYEQYFGPGTRLTVT.